This T cell receptor (beta chain) was identified during a study of CD8+CD57+ T cells in acquired aplastic anemia. Study-wide results and limits: Patients had roughly 31 CD8+ CDR3 sequences in common with controls (the shared set).

Patients picked for sequencing had shown CD8+CD57+ cell expansion detected by flow cytometry. Looked up from germline, CDR1 is MGHRA and CDR2 is YSYEKL. The CDR3 covers 16 residues. Trimming removed 1 base from V and 2 bases from J; junction bases left unmatched: 4. With respect to this clonotype: Its specificity is unknown.

Genomic DNA served as template for TCR beta VDJ and CDR3 profiling. Each CDR3 protein gets one entry after TCRdb re-called the reads with MiXCR. The table has just over 450,000 distinct CDR3 sequences, over 25% seen once. The sequencing input was sorted CD4+, CD8+, or CD8+CD57+ T cells (not recorded which) from PBMCs. This rearrangement joins TRBV4-1 to TRBJ2-3, with 9 bases fitting TRBD1. This TCR was recovered from a human donor with aplastic anemia. CDR3 sequence reads: CASSQVGTGSTDTQYF. In DNA, the CDR3 is TGCGCCAGCAGCCAAGTTGGGACAGGGTCCACAGATACGCAGTATTTT.